The rows below give T cell receptor beta chains drawn from one sample of a study of control samples from healthy donors and cancer patients. TCRdb's copy holds only in-frame clones and misses some; the assay was immunoSEQ multiplex PCR. This table has 45,000 to 65,000 clones, 85% to 90% appearing once. The sample consisted of PBMCs. The receptors here all came from a man aged 50 or older with head and neck cancer. Each CDR3 is given with its conserved first and last residue. The D gene is left open where the match is weak. Some rows mark clone size as missing; the rest say once, few, many or name a class of expanded clone.

abundance	j_gene	v_gene	d_gene	CDR3aa	CDR3nt
NA	TRBJ2-6	TRBV5-1	NA	CASSLEGTGANVLTF	TGCGCCAGCAGCTTGGAGGGTACTGGGGCCAACGTCCTGACTTTC
few	TRBJ1-2	TRBV9	NA	CASGLANYGYTF	TGTGCCAGCGGTCTCGCTAACTATGGCTACACCTTC
NA	TRBJ2-3	TRBV2	TRBD2	CASKGVAGYTDTQYF	TGTGCCAGTAAGGGAGTAGCGGGATACACAGATACGCAGTATTTT
NA	TRBJ1-2	TRBV5-1	NA	CASSERTLSYTF	TGCGCCAGCAGCGAAAGGACCCTTAGCTACACCTTC
NA	TRBJ2-7	TRBV7-2	TRBD1	CASSLGGTGGASYEQYF	TGTGCCAGCAGCTTAGGGGGCACAGGGGGCGCCTCCTACGAGCAGTACTTC
NA	TRBJ1-1	TRBV4-1	TRBD1	CASSRETGAMMNTEAFF	TGCGCCAGCAGCCGGGAGACAGGGGCCATGATGAACACTGAAGCTTTCTTT
NA	TRBJ1-2	TRBV19	TRBD1	CASSPAGQGAMGYTF	TGTGCCAGTAGTCCCGCCGGGCAGGGGGCAATGGGCTACACCTTC
NA	TRBJ2-1	TRBV5-4	TRBD2	CASSPPAASGTNEQFF	TGTGCCAGCAGCCCCCCGGCGGCTAGCGGGACCAATGAGCAGTTCTTC
NA	TRBJ2-7	TRBV7-9	NA	CASSLPSSGYEQYF	TGTGCCAGCAGCTTGCCCAGTAGCGGCTACGAGCAGTACTTC
NA	TRBJ1-5	TRBV5-1	TRBD1	CASSRGDSENNQPQHF	TGCGCCAGCAGCCGCGGGGACAGCGAAAACAATCAGCCCCAGCATTTT
NA	TRBJ2-1	TRBV6-5	NA	CASSVGNEQFF	TGTGCCAGCAGCGTAGGCAATGAGCAGTTCTTC
NA	TRBJ1-4	TRBV18	NA	CASSPRTDTTNEKLFF	TGTGCCAGCTCACCACGCACCGATACAACTAATGAAAAACTGTTTTTT
once	TRBJ1-5	TRBV5-1	NA	CASSLDPGSNQPQHF	TGCGCCAGCAGCTTGGATCCCGGGAGCAATCAGCCCCAGCATTTT
NA	TRBJ1-2	TRBV6-6	TRBD1	CAILGQGYGYTF	TGTGCCATCTTGGGACAGGGCTATGGCTACACCTTC
once	TRBJ1-2	TRBV7-8	NA	CASRSERGGYGYTF	TGTGCCAGCAGAAGCGAAAGGGGGGGGTATGGCTACACCTTC
NA	TRBJ2-2	TRBV19	NA	CASSDRWRGANGELFF	TGTGCCAGTAGCGACCGTTGGCGGGGCGCGAACGGGGAGCTGTTTTTT
once	TRBJ2-2	TRBV7-3	TRBD2	CASSARGGRTGELFF	TGTGCCAGCAGCGCACGGGGGGGCCGTACCGGGGAGCTGTTTTTT
NA	TRBJ2-7	TRBV6-4	NA	CASSDCYRDRGLYEQYF	TGTGCCAGCAGTGACTGCTACCGGGATAGAGGGCTCTACGAGCAGTACTTC
NA	TRBJ2-5	TRBV11-2	TRBD1	CASSLIGQEYETQYF	TGTGCCAGCAGCTTGATAGGACAGGAGTACGAGACCCAGTACTTC
once	TRBJ1-5	TRBV5-8	NA	CASSLQGGLGQPQHF	TGTGCCAGCAGCTTACAGGGAGGGTTGGGTCAGCCCCAGCATTTT
NA	TRBJ1-1	TRBV9	NA	CASSVVGGNTEAFF	TGTGCCAGCAGCGTAGTTGGAGGGAACACTGAAGCTTTCTTT
NA	TRBJ2-5	TRBV5-1	TRBD2	CASSFTSGYQETQYF	TGCGCCAGCAGCTTTACTAGCGGTTACCAAGAGACCCAGTACTTC
NA	TRBJ1-4	TRBV5-6	TRBD1	CASSLAPTGVDEKLFF	TGTGCCAGCAGCTTGGCCCCTACAGGGGTGGATGAAAAACTGTTTTTT
few	TRBJ2-5	TRBV12-3/TRBV12-4	NA	CASSFSEETQYF	TGTGCCAGCAGTTTTTCCGAGGAGACCCAGTACTTC
once	TRBJ1-3	TRBV2	TRBD1	CASVGDRVAGNTIYF	TGTGCCAGCGTAGGAGACAGGGTAGCTGGAAACACCATATATTTT
NA	TRBJ1-5	TRBV10-1	TRBD1	CASSESGRTGVNQPQHF	TGCGCCAGCAGTGAGTCGGGTCGAACAGGGGTGAATCAGCCCCAGCATTTT
NA	TRBJ2-5	TRBV5-1	NA	CASSLGSIQETQYF	TGCGCCAGCAGCTTGGGTTCCATCCAAGAGACCCAGTACTTC
NA	TRBJ2-7	TRBV7-3	TRBD2	CASSSLTSGKPYEQYF	TGTGCCAGCAGCTCACTGACTAGCGGGAAACCCTACGAGCAGTACTTC
NA	TRBJ1-2	TRBV4-3	NA	CASSQDHRGTTYGYTF	TGCGCCAGCAGCCAAGATCATCGGGGGACTACCTATGGCTACACCTTC
NA	TRBJ2-1	TRBV19	NA	CASSHARLAPNEQFF	TGTGCCAGTAGCCACGCTCGGCTAGCACCCAATGAGCAGTTCTTC
NA	TRBJ1-5	TRBV6-6	NA	CASRGGDDQPQHF	TGTGCCAGCAGGGGAGGTGATGATCAGCCCCAGCATTTT
NA	TRBJ1-5	TRBV7-6	NA	CASSPRFGNQPQHF	TGTGCCAGCAGCCCACGGTTTGGCAATCAGCCCCAGCATTTT
NA	TRBJ1-1	TRBV18	NA	CASSPPGPPYEAFF	TGTGCCAGCTCACCACCCGGACCTCCGTATGAAGCTTTCTTT
once	TRBJ1-2	TRBV7-8	NA	CASSRTGTYGYTF	TGTGCCAGCAGCAGAACAGGCACCTATGGCTACACCTTC
once	TRBJ1-5	TRBV28	TRBD1	CASRKRATGIEGNQPQHF	TGTGCCAGCAGGAAACGTGCGACAGGGATTGAGGGCAATCAGCCCCAGCATTTT
NA	TRBJ2-7	TRBV18	NA	CASSRSFSGGDYEQYF	TGTGCCAGCTCACGATCTTTTAGTGGAGGTGACTACGAGCAGTACTTC
NA	TRBJ2-4	TRBV7-8	NA	CASSPGRAPNLPNIQYF	TGTGCCAGCAGCCCAGGCCGGGCTCCAAATCTCCCAAACATTCAGTACTTC
NA	TRBJ1-4	TRBV19	NA	CASRDRPATNEKLFF	TGTGCCAGTAGGGACCGTCCCGCAACTAATGAAAAACTGTTTTTT
NA	TRBJ1-2	TRBV4-3	NA	CASSQDWRGVEDYGYTF	TGCGCCAGCAGCCAAGATTGGCGAGGGGTGGAGGACTATGGCTACACCTTC
NA	TRBJ2-7	TRBV4-3	TRBD1	CASSQTGQGAYEQYF	TGCGCCAGCAGCCAGACAGGACAGGGGGCCTACGAGCAGTACTTC
NA	TRBJ2-1	TRBV3-1/TRBV3-2	TRBD2	CASSLQMGGNEQFF	TGTGCCAGCAGCCTCCAAATGGGGGGGAATGAGCAGTTCTTC
NA	TRBJ1-5	TRBV4-1	NA	CASSQAGPPLGLHQPQHF	TGCGCCAGCAGCCAAGCCGGACCACCACTAGGACTCCATCAGCCCCAGCATTTT
once	TRBJ2-7	TRBV29-1	TRBD2	CSVGSSGGLKEQYF	TGCAGCGTCGGATCTAGCGGGGGCCTAAAAGAGCAGTACTTC
NA	TRBJ2-1	TRBV7-8	NA	CASSLAQDNEQFF	TGTGCCAGCAGCTTAGCGCAAGACAATGAGCAGTTCTTC
once	TRBJ2-5	TRBV27	NA	CASSRGEETQYF	TGTGCCAGCAGTAGGGGCGAAGAGACCCAGTACTTC
NA	TRBJ2-5	TRBV5-6	NA	CASSSSDRGTQYF	TGTGCCAGCAGCTCGAGCGACCGGGGGACCCAGTACTTC
once	TRBJ2-7	TRBV4-1	TRBD1	CASSQGTGDYEQYF	TGCGCCAGCAGCCAAGGGACAGGGGATTACGAGCAGTACTTC
NA	TRBJ2-7	TRBV6-5	TRBD1	CASTGTGNAYEQYF	TGTGCCAGCACCGGGACAGGGAACGCCTACGAGCAGTACTTC
once	TRBJ2-3	TRBV5-1	NA	CASSLGETDTQYF	TGCGCCAGCAGCTTAGGTGAAACAGATACGCAGTATTTT
NA	TRBJ2-2	TRBV7-8	NA	CASSLRQSTGELFF	TGTGCCAGCAGCCTGAGACAGTCCACCGGGGAGCTGTTTTTT
once	TRBJ2-4	TRBV7-8	NA	CASTSEGGLAKNIQYF	TGTGCCAGCACCTCAGAGGGGGGTTTAGCCAAAAACATTCAGTACTTC
once	TRBJ2-5	TRBV27	TRBD1	CASSWTGFQETQYF	TGTGCCAGCAGTTGGACAGGGTTCCAAGAGACCCAGTACTTC
NA	TRBJ2-5	TRBV5-8	NA	CASSWGRSQETQYF	TGTGCCAGCAGCTGGGGGAGGTCCCAAGAGACCCAGTACTTC